The present T cell receptor beta chain was sequenced within a study of glioma-infiltrating T cells. Study-wide findings and caveats: CDR3 overlap between tissue and blood was very small. Tissue-blood divergence was below expectation in non-neoplastic patients, above in gliomas.

Remarks on this clonotype: Its antigen is unidentified.

Using RNA template, CDR3s of TCR alpha and beta were amplified with iRepertoire arm-PCR. For one-step reverse transcription and amplification, about 90-450 ng of tissue mRNA or PBMC total RNA was used. TCRdb re-analysed the multiplex PCR reads in MiXCR, keeping a single row per CDR3 protein. The sample includes 4,900 or so distinct CDR3 sequences, more than 25% of them seen just once. The V end was cut by 5 bases, the J end by 3 bases, with 26 bases between. The CDR3 totals 18 residues. The germline gives CDR1 SGHAT, CDR2 FQNNGV. The specimen was glioma tissue, nonneoplastic brain tissue, or PBMCs (not recorded which). This rearrangement joins TRBV11-2 to TRBJ2-7; the D gene is possibly TRBD1 (8 bases). The receptor was derived from a human donor with low-grade glioma or glioblastoma, undergoing nonglioma brain surgery, or in good health (not recorded which). The DNA for the CDR3 is TGTGCCAGCAGCCCCCAAGGGCTGGACAGGGACTATAACTACGAGCAGTACTTC. Encoded protein: CASSPQGLDRDYNYEQYF.